Following are 31 T cell receptor beta chains from one sample sequenced in a study of cytomegalovirus exposure and HLA in healthy donors. The PCR made use of 60 Vbeta and 13 Jbeta primers. Assay used: immunoSEQ multiplex PCR; TCRdb lists only in-frame clones, some missing. The repertoire holds around 120,000 clones, with 75% to 85% as singletons. The specimen was PBMCs. These receptors were taken from a woman in her 40s in good health and CMV-seropositive.

The rearrangement joins TRBV18 to TRBJ2-5, with 7 bases identical to TRBD1. This CDR3 region has 14 residues. V dropped 3 bases and J dropped 2; count of bases not matched to a gene: 3. CDR1 and CDR2 (germline): KGHSH, LQKENI. The CDR3 reads CASSPPGQQETQYF. As DNA, the CDR3 is TGTGCCAGCTCACCTCCGGGACAGCAAGAGACCCAGTACTTC. The full variable domain, its missing parts supplied by reference TRBV18 and TRBJ2-5, is NAGVMQNPRHLVRRRGQEARLRCSPMKGHSHVYWYRQLPEEGLKFMVYLQKENIIDESGMPKERFSAEFPKEGPSILRIQQVVRGDSAAYFCASSPPGQQETQYFGPGTRLLVL.

V and J are TRBV5-4 and TRBJ1-5, with a tentative D call TRBD1 (6 bases). V shed 0 bases and J shed 5 bases, with 6 bases lying between them. Germline CDR1 SGHNT, CDR2 YYREEE (reference sequence). The CDR3 is made up of 13 amino acids. The CDR3 DNA sequence: TGTGCCAGCAGCTTGGACAGGGATCAGCCCCAGCATTTT. Its translation: CASSLDRDQPQHF.

The genes are TRBV19 and TRBJ1-3, with 9 bases lining up with TRBD1. Germline CDR1 is LNHDA and CDR2 is SQIVND (reference sequence). CDR3 length equals 16 residues. V lost 4 bases, J lost 0 bases, and 4 bases stayed unmatched. Here the CDR3 DNA reads TGTGCCAGTAGTACCCCGACAGGGGGCTCTGGAAACACCATATATTTT. As protein: CASSTPTGGSGNTIYF.

On this clone itself: A read error may produce the germline difference seen at one junction end. V is TRBV7-7 and J is TRBJ2-2, with D hard to call. The CDR3 is 16 amino acids. Germline V CDR1 and CDR2: SSHAT, FNYEAQ (reference sequence). CDR3 nucleotide sequence: TGTGCTAGCAGCTTACTCGGCGGCCCGAACACCGGGGAGCTGTTTTTT. Its translation: CASSLLGGPNTGELFF.

The chain uses TRBV2 and TRBJ2-5, with D possibly matching TRBD1 (6 bases). This CDR3 contains 14 residues. Per the germline V gene, CDR1 is SNHLY and CDR2 is FYNNEI. The V end was cut by 6 bases, the J end by 5 bases, with 16 bases between. The CDR3 DNA follows: TGTGCCAGCAGAAGGGACACGATGCACGAGACCCAGTACTTC. Protein product: CASRRDTMHETQYF. The full variable domain, in which reference TRBV2 and TRBJ2-5 provide the parts outside the CDR3, is EPEVTQTPSHQVTQMGQEVILRCVPISNHLYFYWYRQILGQKVEFLVSFYNNEISEKSEIFDDQFSVERPDGSNFTLKIRSTKLEDSAMYFCASRRDTMHETQYFGPGTRLLVL.

The rearrangement links TRBV5-6 to TRBJ2-7; possibly TRBD1 for D (6 bases). V was pared by 4 bases and J by 7 bases, with 9 bases between. Germline V gene lookup returns CDR1 SGHDT and CDR2 YYEEEE. CDR3 size: 11 residues. CDR3 bases: TGTGCCAGCAGCCAGGGGACGGAGCAGTACTTC. This encodes CASSQGTEQYF.

The genes are TRBV6-4 and TRBJ1-1; possible D gene TRBD1, 5 bases. The V gene lost 3 bases and the J gene lost 5 bases, with 10 bases spanning the gap. The germline V gene has CDR1 MRHNA and CDR2 SNTAGT. The CDR3 runs 13 residues. The CDR3 loop reads CASSEQGRTEAFF. The CDR3 nucleotides are TGTGCCAGCAGTGAGCAGGGAAGGACTGAAGCTTTCTTT.

Written as DNA, the CDR3 is TGTGCCAGCAGGAGCTCCTACGAGCAGTACTTC. Translated: CASRSSYEQYF. V is TRBV27 and J is TRBJ2-7, with unresolved D. CDR3 length: 11 residues. The germline V and J ends were trimmed by 6 bases and 0 bases, with 3 bases remaining between them. CDR1 MNHEY and CDR2 SMNVEV come from the germline V gene (reference sequence).

The chain uses TRBV5-1 and TRBJ2-1; TRBD1 is a possible D gene (5 bases). The CDR3 runs 15 residues. The V end was cut by 3 bases, the J end by 0 bases, with 10 bases between. CDR1 SGHRS and CDR2 YFSETQ come from the germline V gene. The DNA for the CDR3 is TGCGCCAGCAGCTCGTACAGGAGCTCCTACAATGAGCAGTTCTTC. It is translated as CASSSYRSSYNEQFF.

This chain joins TRBV29-1 and TRBJ2-1, with unresolved D. CDR1 and CDR2 (germline): SQVTM, ANQGSEA. The CDR3 totals 13 residues. Trimming took off 0 bases at V and 8 bases at J, with 11 bases between the two ends. The CDR3 loop is CSVEEPNQDEQFF. CDR3 bases: TGCAGCGTTGAAGAGCCCAACCAGGATGAGCAGTTCTTC.

This chain joins TRBV7-2 and TRBJ2-1, with 12 bases that match TRBD2. The CDR3 contains 18 residues. Germline loops: CDR1 SGHTA, CDR2 FQGNSA. V was clipped by 6 bases and J by 4 bases; unmatched bases: 13. CDR3: CASSGGLAGPNLYNEQFF. For the CDR3, the DNA is TGTGCCAGCAGTGGAGGACTAGCGGGGCCCAACCTTTACAATGAGCAGTTCTTC.

This chain connects TRBV28 to TRBJ2-5; 8 positions agree with TRBD2. V lost 4 bases, J lost 5 bases, and 9 bases stayed unmatched. In germline, CDR1 is MDHEN, CDR2 SYDVKM. The CDR3 spans 15 residues. CDR3: CASSSFILAEETQYF. Here the CDR3 DNA reads TGTGCCAGCAGTTCCTTTATACTAGCGGAGGAGACCCAGTACTTC.

This sequence joins TRBV18 and TRBJ2-7, with 10 bases lining up with TRBD2. This CDR3 region has 13 residues. V was pared by 5 bases and J by 4 bases, with 2 bases of the junction left unmatched. Germline V gives CDR1 KGHSH, CDR2 LQKENI. The chain's CDR3 is CASSTSGVYEQYF. In nucleotides, the CDR3 is TGTGCCAGCTCAACTAGCGGGGTTTACGAGCAGTACTTC.

The rearrangement links TRBV7-9 to TRBJ1-4; tentatively, D is TRBD1 (5 bases). Germline-derived CDR1 and CDR2 are SEHNR and FQNEAQ (reference sequence). The CDR3 runs to 15 residues. V was pared by 5 bases and J by 0 bases, with 10 bases between. For the CDR3, the DNA is TGTGCCAGCAGCCCAACAGGATCAACTAATGAAAAACTGTTTTTT. It is translated as CASSPTGSTNEKLFF.

This clone was observed a few times. The V call is TRBV7-3, the J call TRBJ2-7; D unresolved. Germline V gene sequence: CDR1 SGHTA, CDR2 FQGTGA. The CDR3 loop spans 16 amino acids. Trimming removed 2 bases from V and 3 bases from J, with 17 bases in between. The chain's CDR3 is CASSLGPPPSNYEQYF. The CDR3 nucleotides read TGTGCCAGCAGCTTAGGTCCCCCACCGTCTAACTACGAGCAGTACTTC.

Turning to this clone: Other DNA variants within this sample encode the same CDR3. The gene calls are TRBV9 and TRBJ1-4; no clear D gene. The CDR3 runs to 14 residues. Germline V CDR1 and CDR2: SGDLS, YYNGEE. V was clipped by 0 bases and J by 2 bases, with 5 bases between them. CDR3 in amino acids: CASSVGGTNEKLFF. CDR3 nucleotide sequence: TGTGCCAGCAGCGTAGGAGGGACTAATGAAAAACTGTTTTTT.

V gene TRBV11-3 combines with J gene TRBJ1-1, with 7 bases matching TRBD1. After removal of 5 bases from V and 5 bases from J, the junction contained 5 bases not matched to a gene. The CDR3 is made up of 13 amino acids. Germline CDR1 SGHNT, CDR2 YENEEA. The CDR3 DNA sequence: TGTGCCAGCAGCCTAGGGGGCAGAACTGAAGCTTTCTTT. Residues: CASSLGGRTEAFF.

Only a few counts were recorded for this clone. The rearrangement joins TRBV19 to TRBJ2-4; TRBD2 aligns across 7 bases. The CDR3 consists of 17 residues. From germline, CDR1 is LNHDA and CDR2 SQIVND (reference sequence). V lost 1 base to trimming and J lost 5 bases; unmatched junction nucleotides: 11. The DNA of the CDR3 is TGTGCCAGTAGTATAGGTCGCGGGAGAGGTTATGAAAACATTCAGTACTTC. It translates to CASSIGRGRGYENIQYF.

This clone was seen a single time. The CDR3 nucleotides read TGTGCCAGCAGCTTTGGCAGCACCATATATTTT. It yields the protein CASSFGSTIYF. The genes are TRBV11-2 and TRBJ1-3; D is undetermined. Germline CDR1 is SGHAT and CDR2 is FQNNGV. The CDR3 is 11 amino acids. Trimming cost V 3 bases and J 9 bases, with 6 bases left between them.

This clone was found once. The chain joins TRBV2 to TRBJ2-2; D might be TRBD1 (5 bases). CDR1 SNHLY and CDR2 FYNNEI come from the germline V gene. The CDR3 covers 15 residues. V was pared by 7 bases and J by 2 bases, with 14 bases between. CDR3: CASTPDRVNTGELFF. The CDR3, as DNA: TGTGCCAGCACTCCAGACAGAGTTAACACCGGGGAGCTGTTTTTT. Full variable domain (missing parts from reference TRBV2 and TRBJ2-2): EPEVTQTPSHQVTQMGQEVILRCVPISNHLYFYWYRQILGQKVEFLVSFYNNEISEKSEIFDDQFSVERPDGSNFTLKIRSTKLEDSAMYFCASTPDRVNTGELFFGEGSRLTVL.

The chain uses TRBV6-6 and TRBJ1-1, with D unclear. Trimming took 6 bases from V and 9 from J, leaving 17 bases between them. The CDR3 has 13 amino acids. Germline V gene lookup returns CDR1 MNHNY and CDR2 SVGAGI (reference sequence). The CDR3 loop is CASSSNTIAKAFF. Written as DNA, the CDR3 is TGTGCCAGCAGCTCAAACACCATAGCTAAAGCTTTCTTT.

The V and J genes are TRBV18 and TRBJ2-3, with 8 bases fitting TRBD2. This CDR3 has 15 amino acids. J lost 1 base, V lost 3 bases, and 3 bases had no gene match. Germline V gene lookup returns CDR1 KGHSH and CDR2 LQKENI. The CDR3 coding sequence is TGTGCCAGCTCACCCAAAGCGGGAGGCACAGATACGCAGTATTTT. Its protein is CASSPKAGGTDTQYF.

The genes are TRBV27 and TRBJ2-3; perhaps TRBD2 as D (6 bases). The CDR3 covers 17 residues. Germline values: CDR1 MNHEY, CDR2 SMNVEV (reference sequence). Trimming shortened V by 2 bases and J by 0 bases, and 15 bases separated the two germline ends. Here the CDR3 DNA reads TGTGCCAGCAGTTTACTAGCGCGAACTAGGAGCACAGATACGCAGTATTTT. It is translated as CASSLLARTRSTDTQYF.

The J gene is TRBJ1-1, the V gene TRBV10-3; D uncertain. Germline CDR1 and CDR2: ENHRY and SYGVKD. This CDR3 spans 13 amino acids. Trimming stripped 8 bases from V and 0 bases from J, with 10 bases between. The DNA for the CDR3 is TGTGCCATCTCCGGACTGATGAACACTGAAGCTTTCTTT. The encoded protein is CAISGLMNTEAFF.

This chain joins TRBV27 and TRBJ1-1; D uncertain. The CDR3 length is 13 residues. Germline V gene data show CDR1 as MNHEY and CDR2 as SMNVEV (reference sequence). Trimming removed 8 bases at V and 8 bases at J, with 18 bases between. The chain's CDR3 is CASFPLGGPEAFF. DNA for the CDR3: TGTGCCAGCTTCCCTTTGGGAGGGCCCGAAGCTTTCTTT.

CDR3 in amino acids: CASSPRTNQPQHF. In nucleotides, the CDR3 is TGTGCCAGTTCCCCCCGGACAAATCAGCCCCAGCATTTT. The chain uses TRBV19 and TRBJ1-5; D might be TRBD1 (5 bases). The CDR3 is 13 amino acids. Trimming removed 8 bases at V and 4 bases at J, with 12 bases between. Germline V lookup: CDR1 LNHDA, CDR2 SQIVND (reference sequence).

There are a few counts of this clone. One end of the junction does not line up with germline, which may come from a read error. This chain links TRBV7-7 with TRBJ2-1, with D perhaps TRBD1 (6 bases). CDR3 length equals 15 residues. Germline V gives CDR1 SSHAT, CDR2 FNYEAQ (reference sequence). In nucleotides, the CDR3 is TGTGCTAGCAGCTTAGGCCAGGGGACACACAATGAGCAGTTCTTC. It yields the protein CASSLGQGTHNEQFF.

The chain couples TRBV27 to TRBJ2-5; TRBD2 matches 8 bases. Trimming removed 5 bases from V and 5 bases from J; junction bases left unmatched: 10. This CDR3 spans 15 amino acids. In germline, CDR1 is MNHEY, CDR2 SMNVEV (reference sequence). The CDR3 reads CASSTLAGEGETQYF. The DNA of the CDR3 is TGTGCCAGCAGTACCCTAGCGGGCGAGGGGGAGACCCAGTACTTC.

This clone occurred once. DNA for the CDR3: TGTGCCAGCAGTTACTCGAGGGTTGCCACGCAGTATTTT. It specifies CASSYSRVATQYF. V is TRBV6-5 and J is TRBJ2-3; weak D call: TRBD2 (5 bases). The CDR3 is made up of 13 amino acids. V lost 0 bases and J lost 9, with 10 bases in between. The V gene's germline CDR1 is MNHEY and CDR2 SVGAGI.

This clone was observed a few times. The genes are TRBV2 and TRBJ1-4; D may be TRBD1 (6 bases). Between the trimmed V and J ends, which lost 5 bases and 2 bases, there was a span of 6 bases. The CDR3 is made up of 13 amino acids. Germline V gene lookup returns CDR1 SNHLY and CDR2 FYNNEI. CDR3 protein: CASSRGTNEKLFF. The CDR3 coding sequence is TGTGCCAGCAGTAGGGGGACTAATGAAAAACTGTTTTTT.

The V and J genes are TRBV7-6 and TRBJ2-2, with 10 bases aligning to TRBD2. Per the germline V gene, CDR1 is SGHVS and CDR2 is FNYEAQ. The CDR3 sequence is 15 residues long. The J segment lost 7 bases and the V segment lost 6 bases, leaving 8 bases of the junction unmatched. CDR3 sequence (DNA): TGTGCCAGCAGGTTCATAGCGGGGGGTCACGGGGAGCTGTTTTTT. Translating it yields CASRFIAGGHGELFF.